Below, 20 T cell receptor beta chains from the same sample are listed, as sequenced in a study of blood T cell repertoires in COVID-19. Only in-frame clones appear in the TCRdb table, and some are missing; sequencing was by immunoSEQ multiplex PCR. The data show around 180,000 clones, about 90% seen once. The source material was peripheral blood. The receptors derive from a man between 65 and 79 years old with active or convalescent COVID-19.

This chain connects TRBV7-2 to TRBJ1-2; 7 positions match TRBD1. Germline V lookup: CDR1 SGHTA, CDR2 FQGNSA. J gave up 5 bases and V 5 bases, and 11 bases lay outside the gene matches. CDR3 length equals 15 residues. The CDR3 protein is CASSQILGTAYGYTF. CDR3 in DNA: TGTGCCAGCAGCCAAATCTTGGGGACAGCTTATGGCTACACCTTC.

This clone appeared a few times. CDR3 residues: CASSLRGRAEAFF. The CDR3, as DNA: TGTGCCAGCAGTTTACGGGGTCGGGCTGAAGCTTTCTTT. The chain recombines TRBV12-3 or TRBV12-4 with TRBJ1-1, with unresolved D. The CDR3 covers 13 residues. Trimming removed 2 bases from V and 6 bases from J, with 10 bases in between.

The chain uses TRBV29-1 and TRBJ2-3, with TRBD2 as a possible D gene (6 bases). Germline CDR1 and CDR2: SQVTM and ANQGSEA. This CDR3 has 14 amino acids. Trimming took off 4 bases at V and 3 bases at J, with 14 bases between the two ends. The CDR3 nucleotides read TGCAGCGTTGGTCCCGGCGGGGAAACAGATACGCAGTATTTT. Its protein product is CSVGPGGETDTQYF.

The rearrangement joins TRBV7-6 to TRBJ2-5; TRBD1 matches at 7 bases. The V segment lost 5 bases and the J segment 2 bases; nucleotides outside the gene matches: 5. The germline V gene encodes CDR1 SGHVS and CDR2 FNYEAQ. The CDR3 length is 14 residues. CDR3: CASSPQGLQETQYF. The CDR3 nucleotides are TGTGCCAGCAGCCCACAGGGGTTACAAGAGACCCAGTACTTC.

The CDR3 region has the DNA TGTGCCAGCAGTCCAGCGGGGGGGTGGTATGAGCAGTTCTTC. It is translated as CASSPAGGWYEQFF. The chain joins TRBV6-5 to TRBJ2-1; 10 nucleotides agree with TRBD2. CDR3 length: 14 amino acids. Germline V gene sequence: CDR1 MNHEY, CDR2 SVGAGI. V shed 5 bases, J shed 8 bases, and the junction held 6 bases outside the gene matches.

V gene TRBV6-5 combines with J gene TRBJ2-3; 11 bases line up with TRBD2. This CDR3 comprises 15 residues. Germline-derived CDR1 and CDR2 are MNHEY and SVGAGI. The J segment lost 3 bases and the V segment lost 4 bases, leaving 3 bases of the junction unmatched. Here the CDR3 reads CASSSGTSGTDTQYF. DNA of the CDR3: TGTGCCAGCAGTTCCGGGACTAGCGGTACAGATACGCAGTATTTT.

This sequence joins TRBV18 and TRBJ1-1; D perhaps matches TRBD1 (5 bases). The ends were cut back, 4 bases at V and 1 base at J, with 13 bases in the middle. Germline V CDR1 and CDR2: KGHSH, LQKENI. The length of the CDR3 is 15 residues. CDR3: CASSQGRGTNTEAFF. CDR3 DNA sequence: TGTGCCAGCTCACAGGGGCGGGGAACGAACACTGAAGCTTTCTTT.

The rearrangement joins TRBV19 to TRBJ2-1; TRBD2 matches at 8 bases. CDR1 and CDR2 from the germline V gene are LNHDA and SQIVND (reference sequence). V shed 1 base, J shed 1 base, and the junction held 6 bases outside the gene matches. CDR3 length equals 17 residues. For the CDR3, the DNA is TGTGCCAGTAGTATAGGTCTGGCGGGAGGATCCTACAATGAGCAGTTCTTC. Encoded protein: CASSIGLAGGSYNEQFF.

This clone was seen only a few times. This CDR3 is CASSHPRGTSGSYPHEQYF. CDR3 sequence (DNA): TGTGCCAGCAGCCACCCCCGGGGGACTAGCGGGAGTTATCCCCACGAGCAGTACTTC. The chain has TRBV3-1 (or the pseudogene TRBV3-2) and TRBJ2-7; 14 nucleotides match TRBD2. Losses at the gene ends were 3 bases for V and 5 bases for J; bases not matched to a gene: 15. Looked up from germline, CDR1 is LGHDT and CDR2 is YNNKEL (reference sequence). The CDR3 sequence is 19 residues long.

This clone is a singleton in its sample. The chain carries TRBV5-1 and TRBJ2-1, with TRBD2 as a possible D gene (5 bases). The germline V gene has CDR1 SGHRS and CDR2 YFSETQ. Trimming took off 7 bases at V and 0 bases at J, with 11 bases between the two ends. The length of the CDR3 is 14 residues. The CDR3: CASDLGSSYNEQFF. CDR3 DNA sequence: TGCGCCAGCGACTTGGGGAGCTCCTACAATGAGCAGTTCTTC.

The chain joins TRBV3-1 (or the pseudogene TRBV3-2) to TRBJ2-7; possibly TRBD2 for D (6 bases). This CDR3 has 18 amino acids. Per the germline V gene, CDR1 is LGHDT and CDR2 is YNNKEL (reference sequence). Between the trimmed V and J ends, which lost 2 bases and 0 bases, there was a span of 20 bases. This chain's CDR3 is CASSQKWAGAGTSYEQYF. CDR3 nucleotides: TGTGCCAGCAGCCAAAAGTGGGCTGGGGCGGGGACCTCCTACGAGCAGTACTTC.

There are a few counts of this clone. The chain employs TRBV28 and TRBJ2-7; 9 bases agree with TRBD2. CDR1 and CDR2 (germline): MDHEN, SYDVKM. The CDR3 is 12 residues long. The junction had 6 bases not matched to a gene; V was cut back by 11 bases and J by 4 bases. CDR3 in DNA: TGTGCCGCGGGGGGGGAGCTATACGAGCAGTACTTC. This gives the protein CAAGGELYEQYF.

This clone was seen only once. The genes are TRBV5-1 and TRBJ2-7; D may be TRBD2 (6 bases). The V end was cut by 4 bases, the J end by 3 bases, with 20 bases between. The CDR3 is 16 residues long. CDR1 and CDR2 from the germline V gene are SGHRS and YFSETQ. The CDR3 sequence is CASSPGGLQTNYEQYF. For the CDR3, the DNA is TGCGCCAGCAGCCCTGGGGGACTCCAGACGAACTACGAGCAGTACTTC.

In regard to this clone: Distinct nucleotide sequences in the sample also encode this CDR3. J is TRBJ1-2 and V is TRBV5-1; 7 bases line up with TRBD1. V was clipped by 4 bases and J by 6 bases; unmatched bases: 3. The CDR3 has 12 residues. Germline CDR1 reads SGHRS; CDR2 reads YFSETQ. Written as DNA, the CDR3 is TGCGCCAGCAGCCTAGACAGGGATGGCTACACCTTC. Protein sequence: CASSLDRDGYTF.

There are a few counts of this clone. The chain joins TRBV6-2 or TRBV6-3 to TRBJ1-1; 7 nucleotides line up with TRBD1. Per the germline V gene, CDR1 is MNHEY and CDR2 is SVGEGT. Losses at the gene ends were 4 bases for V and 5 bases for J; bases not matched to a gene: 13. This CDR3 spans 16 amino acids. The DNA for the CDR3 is TGTGCCAGCAGTTCAAGACAGGGTAGGATAGCTACTGAAGCTTTCTTT. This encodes CASSSRQGRIATEAFF.

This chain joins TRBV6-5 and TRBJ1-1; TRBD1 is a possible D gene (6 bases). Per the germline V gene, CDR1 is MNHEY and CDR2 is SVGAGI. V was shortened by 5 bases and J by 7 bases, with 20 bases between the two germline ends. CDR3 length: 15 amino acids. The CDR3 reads CASSTPGRGAFEAFF. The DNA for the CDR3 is TGTGCCAGCAGTACCCCTGGGAGGGGGGCCTTTGAAGCTTTCTTT.

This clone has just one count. DNA for the CDR3: TGCAGCGTGCGGGAGCCAGCGACCTACGAGCAGTACTTC. This codes for CSVREPATYEQYF. This sequence joins TRBV29-1 and TRBJ2-7; TRBD2 agrees at 7 bases. With V trimmed by 6 bases and J by 2 bases, 7 bases remained unmatched. The germline V gene encodes CDR1 SQVTM and CDR2 ANQGSEA. This CDR3 has 13 residues.

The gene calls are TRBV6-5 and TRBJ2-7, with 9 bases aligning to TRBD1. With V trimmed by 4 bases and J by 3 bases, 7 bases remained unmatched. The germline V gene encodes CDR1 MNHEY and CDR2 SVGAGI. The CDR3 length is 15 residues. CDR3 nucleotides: TGTGCCAGCAGTTCCCGGCCGGACAGGGGCTACGAGCAGTACTTC. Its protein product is CASSSRPDRGYEQYF.

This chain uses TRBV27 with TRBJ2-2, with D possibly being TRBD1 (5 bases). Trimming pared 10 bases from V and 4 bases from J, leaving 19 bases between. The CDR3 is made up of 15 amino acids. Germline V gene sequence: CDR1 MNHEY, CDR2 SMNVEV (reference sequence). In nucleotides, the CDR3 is TGTGCCACCAAGAGAGGACAAGTTGGCACCGGGGAGCTGTTTTTT. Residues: CATKRGQVGTGELFF.

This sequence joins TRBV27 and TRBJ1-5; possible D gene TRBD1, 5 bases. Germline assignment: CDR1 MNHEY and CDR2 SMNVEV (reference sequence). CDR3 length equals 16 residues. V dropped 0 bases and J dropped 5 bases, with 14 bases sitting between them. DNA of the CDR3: TGTGCCAGCAGTTTATCAGCAGGGTTCATGGATCAGCCCCAGCATTTT. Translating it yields CASSLSAGFMDQPQHF.